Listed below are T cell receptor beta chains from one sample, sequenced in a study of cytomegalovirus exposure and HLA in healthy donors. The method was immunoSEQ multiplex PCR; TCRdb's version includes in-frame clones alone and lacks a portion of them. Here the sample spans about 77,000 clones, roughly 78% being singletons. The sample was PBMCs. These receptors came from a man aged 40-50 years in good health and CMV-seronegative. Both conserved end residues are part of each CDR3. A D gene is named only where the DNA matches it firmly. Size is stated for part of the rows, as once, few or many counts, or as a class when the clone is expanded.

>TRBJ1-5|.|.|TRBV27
TGTGCCAGCAGTTGGGGGGAGGGGAGTCAGCCCCAGCATTTT
CASSWGEGSQPQHF
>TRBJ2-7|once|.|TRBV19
TGTGCCAGTACCGCCGGTTACGAGCAGTACTTC
CASTAGYEQYF
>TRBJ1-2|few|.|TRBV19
TGTGCCAGTAGTCGCGGGGCAGGCGGTGGCTACACCTTC
CASSRGAGGGYTF
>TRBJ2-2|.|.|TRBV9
TGTGCCAGCAGCGGCACGGGTAACTTGAACACCGGGGAGCTGTTTTTT
CASSGTGNLNTGELFF
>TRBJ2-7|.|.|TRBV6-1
TGTGCCAGCCACGGGGAGCCCTCCTACGAGCAGTACTTC
CASHGEPSYEQYF
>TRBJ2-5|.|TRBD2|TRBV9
TGTGCCAGCAGCGTAGAACCCTGGGTGACTAGCGGGAGGCCCCAGTACTTC
CASSVEPWVTSGRPQYF
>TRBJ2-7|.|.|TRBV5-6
TGTGCCAGCAGCTTAGCCCCTAGCGAGCAGTACTTC
CASSLAPSEQYF
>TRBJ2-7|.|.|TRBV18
TGTGCCAGCTCACCGGCAGGTACACGGCTCGAGCAGTACTTC
CASSPAGTRLEQYF
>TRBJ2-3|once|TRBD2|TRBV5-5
TGTGCCAGCAGCCCCATAGCGGGAACAGTAGATACGCAGTATTTT
CASSPIAGTVDTQYF
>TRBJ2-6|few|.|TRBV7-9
TGTGCCAGCAGCTTAGTGCGCTCTGGGGCCAACGTCCTGACTTTC
CASSLVRSGANVLTF
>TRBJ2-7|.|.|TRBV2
TGTGCCCTGGGTCAGGCGTCTTCCTACGAGCAGTACTTC
CALGQASSYEQYF
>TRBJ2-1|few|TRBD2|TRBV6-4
TGTGCCAGCAGTGACTCAGCGGGAGGTTACAATGAGCAGTTCTTC
CASSDSAGGYNEQFF
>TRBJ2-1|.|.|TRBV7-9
TGTGCCAGCAGCTTTCGGGAGTATAATGAGCAGTTCTTC
CASSFREYNEQFF
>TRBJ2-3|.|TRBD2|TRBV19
TGTGCCAGTAGCGGGAGGGCCCCCCAAACTCCTAGCACAGATACGCAGTATTTT
CASSGRAPQTPSTDTQYF
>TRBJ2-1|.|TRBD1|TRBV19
TGTGCCAGTAGTATAAGGACAGGGCTCCTTTCCTCCTACAATGAGCAGTTCTTC
CASSIRTGLLSSYNEQFF
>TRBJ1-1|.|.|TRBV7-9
TGTGCCAGCAGCTTACCCGGGTTTGAAGCTTTCTTT
CASSLPGFEAFF
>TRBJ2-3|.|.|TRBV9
TGTGCCAGCAGCGTAGACAACAGGATCACAGATACGCAGTATTTT
CASSVDNRITDTQYF
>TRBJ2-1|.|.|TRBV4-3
TGCGCCAGCAGCCAAGAGGCGGGCGCCTCCTACAATGAGCAGTTCTTC
CASSQEAGASYNEQFF
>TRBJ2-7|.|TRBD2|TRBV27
TGTGCCAGCAGCCGACCGACTAGCGGGATCTACGAGCAGTACTTC
CASSRPTSGIYEQYF
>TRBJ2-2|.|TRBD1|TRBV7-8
TGTGCCAGCAGTTACCGCCAGGGGGCCAACACCGGGGAGCTGTTTTTT
CASSYRQGANTGELFF
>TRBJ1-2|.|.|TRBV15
TGTGCCACCAGCACCTCTGGGGAGGGTCCTACCGAAGGCTACACCTTC
CATSTSGEGPTEGYTF
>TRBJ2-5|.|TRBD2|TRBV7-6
TGTGCCAGCAGTGCTAGCGGCCGGACTGGGGAGACCCAGTACTTC
CASSASGRTGETQYF
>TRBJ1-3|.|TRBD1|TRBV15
TGTGCCACCAGCGCTAGGACAGGGGGCTCTGGAAACACCATATATTTT
CATSARTGGSGNTIYF
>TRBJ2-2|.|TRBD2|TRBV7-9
TGTGCCAGCAGCCCCCCGTCTAGCGGGAACACCGGGGAGCTGTTTTTT
CASSPPSSGNTGELFF
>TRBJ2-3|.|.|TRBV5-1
TGCGCCAGCAGCTCCGGAGGGCCAGATACGCAGTATTTT
CASSSGGPDTQYF
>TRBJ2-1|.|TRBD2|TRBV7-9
TGTGCCAGCAGCTCAGAGAGCGGGAGGGTATACAATGAGCAGTTCTTC
CASSSESGRVYNEQFF
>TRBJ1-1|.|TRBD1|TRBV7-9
TGTGCCAGCAGCCCTCCAAGTCCCGGGACAGGCCTGGGGACTGAAGCTTTCTTT
CASSPPSPGTGLGTEAFF
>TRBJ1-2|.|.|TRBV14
TGTGCCAGCAGCCCCTACGGGGGGGACTATGGCTACACCTTC
CASSPYGGDYGYTF
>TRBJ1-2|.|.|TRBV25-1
TGTGCCAGCAGTGAATTTGGGGCCGTACGTGGCTACACCTTC
CASSEFGAVRGYTF
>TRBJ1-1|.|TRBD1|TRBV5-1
TGCGCCAGCAGCTTGGACAGGGGCATGAACACTGAAGCTTTCTTT
CASSLDRGMNTEAFF
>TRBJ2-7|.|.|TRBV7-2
TGTGCCAGCAGCTTTTTCCCCCCGGACAGAACCTACGAGCAGTACTTC
CASSFFPPDRTYEQYF
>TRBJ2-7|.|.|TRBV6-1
TGTGCCAGCAGTCTTCGGGAAACCTACGAGCAGTACTTC
CASSLRETYEQYF
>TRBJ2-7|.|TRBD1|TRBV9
TGTGCCAGCAGCTTAAGGCCAGTCGGGACAGGTATCGCCTACGAGCAGTACTTC
CASSLRPVGTGIAYEQYF
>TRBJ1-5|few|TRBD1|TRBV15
TGTGCCACCAGCATGAGGACAGGGGGGAATCAGCCCCAGCATTTT
CATSMRTGGNQPQHF
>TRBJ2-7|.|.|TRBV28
TGTGCCAGCAGTCCTCGACAGGCCCCTCCCGAGCAGTACTTC
CASSPRQAPPEQYF
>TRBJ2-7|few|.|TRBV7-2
TGTGCCAGCAGCTCCCGGGGGTGGGGAATCTACGAGCAGTACTTC
CASSSRGWGIYEQYF
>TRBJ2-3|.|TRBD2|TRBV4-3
TGCGCCAGCAGCCAAGATCTGACTAGCGGGAGTTCAGATACGCAGTATTTT
CASSQDLTSGSSDTQYF
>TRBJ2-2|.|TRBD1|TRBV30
TGTGCCTGGAGTCCGGGACAGGGGACGAATGCCGGGGAGCTGTTTTTT
CAWSPGQGTNAGELFF
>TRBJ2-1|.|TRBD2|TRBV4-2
TGTGCCAGCAGCCCGGGGGGGATGACTAACAATGAGCAGTTCTTC
CASSPGGMTNNEQFF
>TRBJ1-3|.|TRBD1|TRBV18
TGTGCCAGCTCACTCGAACGGACAGGGCCAAATTCTGGAAACACCATATATTTT
CASSLERTGPNSGNTIYF
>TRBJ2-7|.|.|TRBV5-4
TGTGCCAGCAGCTTGAGAGGAAATGACTACGAGCAGTACTTC
CASSLRGNDYEQYF
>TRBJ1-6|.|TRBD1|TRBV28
TGTGCCAGCAGTTTAAGAACGACAGGGAATAATTCACCCCTCCACTTT
CASSLRTTGNNSPLHF
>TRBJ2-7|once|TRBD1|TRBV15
TGTGCCACCAGCATTGGTGGACAGGGATGGGACGAGCAGTACTTC
CATSIGGQGWDEQYF
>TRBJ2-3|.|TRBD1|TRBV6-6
TGTACCAGCAGTTACTCACCGGGACAGGGCACAGATACGCAGTATTTT
CTSSYSPGQGTDTQYF
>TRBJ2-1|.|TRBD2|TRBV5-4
TGTGCCAGCACCACAAGGACTAGCGGCTACAATGAGCAGTTCTTC
CASTTRTSGYNEQFF
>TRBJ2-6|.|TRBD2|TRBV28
TGTGCCAGCAGCCGACCTTCGATTTGGGGACTAGCCCCCCCGCTCTCTGGGGCCAACGTCCTGACTTTC
CASSRPSIWGLAPPLSGANVLTF
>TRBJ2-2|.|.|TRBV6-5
TGTGCCAGCAGTTACTCGAAGAGTGGCACCGGGGAGCTGTTTTTT
CASSYSKSGTGELFF
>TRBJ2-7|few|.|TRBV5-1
TGCGCCAGCAGCTCCATAGCTAGCTCCGAGCAGTACTTC
CASSSIASSEQYF
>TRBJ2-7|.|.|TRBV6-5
TGTGCCAGCAGTAGGGGGGGGTACTACGAGCAGTACTTC
CASSRGGYYEQYF